This TCR beta chain was profiled in a study of blood T cell repertoires in COVID-19. Study information: Sites in the United States, Italy and Spain provided acute and convalescent COVID-19 samples. PBMCs, B-cell-depleted T cells, or T cells were the source of the cDNA or gDNA that made up the material.

Assay: immunoSEQ multiplex PCR; the TCRdb copy retains only in-frame clones and omits some. This table has roughly 300,000 clones, just over 90% appearing once. Trimming took off 6 bases at V and 2 bases at J, with 14 bases between the two ends. Germline CDR1 MNHEY, CDR2 SVGAGI. This CDR3 spans 15 amino acids. Participants were aged about 18 to 95 years, lived in over 20 US areas, and enrolled virtually. Participants reported their clinical history, and cohort assignment relied on those reports. This TCR was recovered from a woman aged 40 to 50 with acute COVID-19. The rearrangement joins TRBV6-5 to TRBJ2-1, with D possibly TRBD2 on 5 matching bases. Sequenced input: PBMCs or T cells enriched from blood (not recorded which). The CDR3 coding sequence is TGTGCCAGCAGGCGGACTCCCGGGGCCTACAATGAGCAGTTCTTC. This translates into CASRRTPGAYNEQFF.